Below, 2 T cell receptor beta chains from the same sample are listed, as sequenced in a study of patients and donors after allogeneic stem cell transplantation. TCRdb ran MiXCR on the RT-PCR reads and lists one entry per CDR3 protein. Of roughly 200,000 distinct CDR3 sequences listed, less than 45% are singletons. The sequencing sample was made of blood, either unsorted or a sorted T cell fraction (not recorded which). The receptors shown here come from a human donor who was either an allogeneic HSCT recipient or a stem cell or donor lymphocyte infusion donor (not recorded which). It is not recorded whose cells these are; they may come from a transplant donor.

The rearrangement joins TRBV6-2 or TRBV6-3 to TRBJ1-5; D not resolved. With 6 bases removed from V and 9 bases from J, the gap between germline ends came to 9 bases. The CDR3 is made up of 11 amino acids. Germline V gene sequence: CDR1 MNHEY, CDR2 SVGEGT. This chain's CDR3 is CASSQSGPQHF. CDR3 sequence (DNA): TGTGCCAGCAGCCAGTCCGGGCCCCAGCATTTT.

This clonotype was recorded only once. The V and J genes are TRBV7-9 and TRBJ1-5; D remains unclear. Germline CDR1 and CDR2: SEHNR and FQNEAQ (reference sequence). V was cut by 5 bases and J by 3 bases, with 8 bases left in between. The CDR3 covers 13 residues. The CDR3: CASSPEINQPQHF. In DNA, the CDR3 is TGTGCCAGCAGCCCGGAAATCAATCAGCCCCAGCATTTT. Variable domain in full (rest from reference TRBV7-9 and TRBJ1-5): DTGVSQNPRHKITKRGQNVTFRCDPISEHNRLYWYRQTLGQGPEFLTYFQNEAQLEKSRLLSDRFSAERPKGSFSTLEIQRTEQGDSAMYLCASSPEINQPQHFGDGTRLSIL.